The 2 T cell receptor beta chains below were found in one sample sequenced in a study of T cells after posttransplantation cyclophosphamide. Assay used: immunoSEQ multiplex PCR; TCRdb lists only in-frame clones, some missing. The repertoire has tens of thousands of clones, 80% to 95% of them found once; the top ten carry nearly 3%. The sequencing input was PBMCs. These receptor sequences come from a woman between 25 and 40 years old in good health and a related stem cell transplant donor.

The chain combines TRBV19 with TRBJ1-6; D not resolved. The CDR3 runs 14 residues. Trimming left V 8 bases short and J 0 bases short, with 8 bases between. CDR1 and CDR2 (germline): LNHDA, SQIVND (reference sequence). The CDR3 coding sequence is TGTGCCAGTTCATCCACCTCCTATAATTCACCCCTCCACTTT. Translation: CASSSTSYNSPLHF.

This rearrangement joins TRBV9 to TRBJ2-3; no clear D. Germline values: CDR1 SGDLS, CDR2 YYNGEE. Trimming removed 1 base from V and 0 bases from J, with 9 bases in between. This CDR3 region has 15 residues. The CDR3 here is CASSVSTSSTDTQYF. CDR3 DNA sequence: TGTGCCAGCAGCGTATCGACCTCTAGCACAGATACGCAGTATTTT.